This T cell receptor (beta chain) was found in a study of blood T cell repertoires in COVID-19. Across the study: The origin of the acute and convalescent COVID-19 samples was the United States, Italy and Spain. T cells, B-cell-depleted T cells, or PBMCs provided the cDNA or gDNA that served as material.

This CDR3 comprises 16 residues. Germline values: CDR1 KGHDR, CDR2 SFDVKD. The V end was cut by 2 bases, the J end by 0 bases, with 10 bases between. In the original workflow: Using reference gene primer amplification, nucleated cell counts were estimated. TCRdb keeps only in-frame clones here, not all; method: immunoSEQ multiplex PCR. V, J and clone size were drawn from that table, and D and trimming were deduced from the DNA. The sample has some 280,000 clones, roughly 80% seen once. The receptor was derived from a woman aged 50 to 60 with active or convalescent COVID-19. The chain uses TRBV24-1 and TRBJ2-1, with TRBD2 as a possible D gene (6 bases). Sequenced input: peripheral blood. DNA for the CDR3: TGTGCCACCAGTGATTCGATAGCGGACTCCTACAATGAGCAGTTCTTC. Residues: CATSDSIADSYNEQFF.